This T cell receptor beta chain was retrieved from a study of blood T cell repertoires in COVID-19. Study-level information: Collection of acute and convalescent COVID-19 samples took place in the United States, Italy and Spain. PBMCs, B-cell-depleted T cells, or T cells were the source of the cDNA or gDNA that made up the material.

Authors' data handling: How many nucleated cells were present was estimated from reference gene primer amplification. Produced via immunoSEQ multiplex PCR; TCRdb's table is partial and in-frame only. V and J calls and clone size come straight from that table; D and trimming were deduced from the DNA. The repertoire consists of roughly 200,000 clones, with 70% to 85% occurring once and the leading ten covering roughly 13%. V lost 10 bases to trimming and J lost 4 bases; unmatched junction nucleotides: 11. Germline lookup yields CDR1 SNHLY and CDR2 FYNNEI. The CDR3 runs 15 residues. The chain uses TRBV2 and TRBJ2-1; 9 bases line up with TRBD2. Material: peripheral blood. This TCR derives from a man aged 45-60 years who had recovered from COVID-19. CDR3 protein: CAIIEGGRAYNEQFF. The CDR3 DNA follows: TGTGCCATCATTGAAGGCGGGAGGGCGTACAATGAGCAGTTCTTC.